This passage covers 24 T cell receptor beta chains from one sample sequenced in a study of molecular identifiers for immune sequencing clone quantification. TCRdb analysed the PCR reads with MiXCR anew, one entry per CDR3 protein. The repertoire consists of roughly 9,700 distinct CDR3 sequences, with 15% to 20% occurring once and the leading ten covering about 2.1%. Sequenced input: naive CD8+ T cells from blood, with Jurkat cell RNA spiked in. Subset described: FACS-sorted CD8+CD4-CCR7+CD45RA+ naive T cells. Receptors originate from a human donor in good health. Some libraries in this study had Jurkat cell RNA spiked in.

Sample share makes this clonotype medium-sized. The J gene is TRBJ1-2, the V gene TRBV28, with D perhaps matching TRBD1 (6 bases). Trimming took off 4 bases at V and 6 bases at J, with 24 bases between the two ends. The CDR3 covers 17 residues. Germline loops: CDR1 MDHEN, CDR2 SYDVKM. CDR3 amino acids: CASSSRTEVLWADGYTF. The CDR3 DNA is TGTGCCAGCAGTTCGCGGACAGAGGTGTTGTGGGCGGATGGCTACACCTTC.

Sample share makes this clonotype medium-sized. The chain joins TRBV28 to TRBJ2-3, with TRBD2 matching over 7 bases. Trimming removed 5 bases from V and 3 bases from J; junction bases left unmatched: 5. Germline lookup yields CDR1 MDHEN and CDR2 SYDVKM. This CDR3 region has 14 residues. CDR3 DNA sequence: TGTGCCAGCAGTCCTCGGGGAGGGACAGATACGCAGTATTTT. Protein sequence: CASSPRGGTDTQYF.

This clonotype is labeled as medium-sized (0.01 to 0.1%). The chain links TRBV19 to TRBJ2-7; D gene uncertain. Germline CDR1 is LNHDA and CDR2 is SQIVND (reference sequence). The CDR3 is made up of 13 amino acids. The germline V and J ends were trimmed by 3 bases and 2 bases, with 8 bases remaining between them. In DNA, the CDR3 is TGTGCCAGTAGTATTGCCGCCCCCTACGAGCAGTACTTC. Protein: CASSIAAPYEQYF.

This clonotype was detected ten times or more. The J gene is TRBJ2-7, the V gene TRBV20-1; possible D gene TRBD2, 6 bases. V was cut by 0 bases and J by 4 bases, with 16 bases left in between. The CDR3 extends over 15 amino acids. CDR1 is DFQATT, CDR2 SNEGSKA, per germline (reference sequence). The CDR3 DNA reads TGCAGTGCTAGAGATCATAGCGGACTTCTTTACGAGCAGTACTTC. It codes for CSARDHSGLLYEQYF.

The rearrangement links TRBV27 to TRBJ2-3; maybe TRBD1 (6 bases). The CDR3 has 16 amino acids. Trimming pared 6 bases from V and 1 base from J, leaving 17 bases between. Per germline, CDR1 MNHEY and CDR2 SMNVEV (reference sequence). Written as DNA, the CDR3 is TGTGCCAGCAGATCTATCCAGGGGTTGGGCACAGATACGCAGTATTTT. Translation gives CASRSIQGLGTDTQYF.

On this clonotype itself: This may stem from a read error, because a much larger clone lies one nucleotide away. The chain has TRBV7-9 and TRBJ1-1; no clear D gene. V lost 11 bases to trimming and J lost 10 bases, with 17 bases between them. This CDR3 has 11 amino acids. CDR1 SEHNR and CDR2 FQNEAQ come from the germline V gene (reference sequence). Written as DNA, the CDR3 is TGTGCCGCGAGAGAGGTTGCTGGAGCTTTCTTT. Encoded protein: CAAREVAGAFF.

This clonotype ranks as medium-sized. The chain uses TRBV7-9 and TRBJ2-1; D gene ambiguous. Trimming removed 5 bases at V and 2 bases at J, with 10 bases between. Germline loops: CDR1 SEHNR, CDR2 FQNEAQ (reference sequence). CDR3 length: 14 amino acids. This CDR3 reads CASSAQEAYNEQFF. The CDR3 coding sequence is TGTGCCAGCAGCGCCCAAGAGGCCTACAATGAGCAGTTCTTC. The full variable domain, with the rest looked up from reference TRBV7-9 and TRBJ2-1, is DTGVSQNPRHKITKRGQNVTFRCDPISEHNRLYWYRQTLGQGPEFLTYFQNEAQLEKSRLLSDRFSAERPKGSFSTLEIQRTEQGDSAMYLCASSAQEAYNEQFFGPGTRLTVL.

This clonotype is termed medium-sized. This chain joins TRBV4-2 and TRBJ2-1, with 10 bases that match TRBD2. The CDR3 spans 17 residues. J gave up 5 bases and V 0 bases, and 7 bases lay outside the gene matches. Germline CDR1 LGHNA, CDR2 YNFKEQ. CDR3 sequence reads: CASSQEDGLAENNEQFF. The DNA of the CDR3 is TGTGCCAGCAGCCAAGAGGATGGACTAGCGGAGAACAATGAGCAGTTCTTC.

This clonotype appeared a single time. One end of the junction is discordant with germline, which a read error may explain. The chain links TRBV30 to TRBJ1-5; D is uncertain. Germline V gene data show CDR1 as GTSNPN and CDR2 as SVGIG (reference sequence). The CDR3 is 13 amino acids. The CDR3 loop reads CAWSASKDQPQRF. In nucleotides, the CDR3 is TGTGCCTGGAGCGCCAGTAAGGATCAGCCCCAGCGTTTT.

About this clonotype: A much more abundant neighbour one base away suggests this may be a read error. The chain links TRBV7-9 to TRBJ1-5; D gene uncertain. In germline, CDR1 is SEHNR, CDR2 FQNEAQ (reference sequence). The CDR3 covers 15 residues. The CDR3 loop is CASSGGNHLPEPRHF. In DNA, the CDR3 is TGTGCCAGCAGCGGTGGGAATCACCTGCCGGAGCCCCGGCATTTT.

This clonotype was counted only a few times. The chain links TRBV4-1 to TRBJ1-1; D uncertain. The V gene lost 4 bases and the J gene lost 1 base, with 10 bases spanning the gap. This CDR3 comprises 14 residues. Germline CDR1 and CDR2: MGHRA and YSYEKL. DNA of the CDR3: TGCGCCAGCAGCCGCCGGGATGAGAACACTGAAGCTTTCTTT. This sequence encodes CASSRRDENTEAFF.

In this sample, this clonotype turned up many times. The chain combines TRBV5-1 with TRBJ2-7, with D maybe TRBD2 (6 bases). Germline V CDR1 and CDR2: SGHRS, YFSETQ. This CDR3 comprises 14 residues. V gave up 3 bases and J gave up 0 bases, with 10 bases separating them. CDR3 protein: CASSWGDYSYEQYF. In DNA form, the CDR3 reads TGCGCCAGCAGCTGGGGGGATTACTCCTACGAGCAGTACTTC. Supplemented by reference TRBV5-1 and TRBJ2-7, the full variable domain reads KAGVTQTPRYLIKTRGQQVTLSCSPISGHRSVSWYQQTPGQGLQFLFEYFSETQRNKGNFPGRFSGRQFSNSRSEMNVSTLELGDSALYLCASSWGDYSYEQYFGPGTRLTVT.

Within the sample, this clonotype is medium-sized. The gene calls are TRBV10-2 and TRBJ2-5; the D call may be TRBD1 or TRBD2 (5 bases each). The CDR3 is 16 residues long. The germline V gene has CDR1 WSHSY and CDR2 SAAADI. V was clipped by 4 bases and J by 2 bases, with 17 bases between them. As DNA, the CDR3 is TGCGCCAGCAGTGCCGGGACCGGAGGATGGCAAGAGACCCAGTACTTC. It translates to CASSAGTGGWQETQYF.

This clonotype was seen a few times. A read error may explain this, as a much larger clone is one base away. The chain links TRBV10-3 to TRBJ2-7, with 11 bases fitting TRBD1. Per the germline V gene, CDR1 is ENHRY and CDR2 is SYGVKD. The CDR3 loop spans 14 amino acids. The CDR3 DNA reads TGTGCCATCTGGCCGGGACAGGGGGGCGACGAGCAGCACTTC. As protein: CAIWPGQGGDEQHF.

This clonotype came up many times. The V and J genes are TRBV6-1 and TRBJ1-1; 9 nucleotides agree with TRBD1. CDR1 and CDR2 (germline): MNHNS, SASEGT. V lost 8 bases, J lost 2 bases, and 9 bases stayed unmatched. The CDR3 runs 15 residues. The CDR3, as DNA: TGTGCCAGCGGACTTTGGGGACAGGGAAACACTGAAGCTTTCTTT. This gives the protein CASGLWGQGNTEAFF.

This clonotype was observed at least ten times. J is TRBJ1-1 and V is TRBV7-8, with D uncertain. V lost 2 bases and J 6 bases, leaving 7 bases between the germline ends. The CDR3 consists of 12 residues. The germline CDR1 and CDR2 sequences are SGHVS and FQNEAQ. In DNA form, the CDR3 reads TGTGCCAGCAGCTTAAAGTATGCTGAAGCTTTCTTT. Translating it yields CASSLKYAEAFF.

This clonotype was seen a handful of times. This rearrangement joins TRBV27 to TRBJ2-7; possible D gene TRBD1, 6 bases. The CDR3 has 15 residues. The V and J ends lost 2 bases and 0 bases respectively, with 11 bases between them. CDR1 is MNHEY and CDR2 is SMNVEV in the germline V gene (reference sequence). The CDR3 nucleotides are TGTGCCAGCAGTTTAGGGACACCGGTCTCCTACGAGCAGTACTTC. It is translated as CASSLGTPVSYEQYF.

Remarks on this clonotype: A read error may account for a junction end that differs from germline. The chain combines TRBV7-2 with TRBJ2-3; 10 positions agree with TRBD2. The CDR3 length is 17 residues. Germline CDR1 and CDR2: SGHTA and FQGNSA. CDR3 DNA sequence: TGTGCCAGCAGCTTAGCGCCTAGCGGGAGTTGGTTAGATACGCAGTACTTT. Residues: CASSLAPSGSWLDTQYF.

By share, this clonotype ranks as medium-sized. The chain carries TRBV28 and TRBJ1-5, with 7 bases identical to TRBD1. CDR1 and CDR2 from the germline V gene are MDHEN and SYDVKM. V lost 2 bases to trimming and J lost 6 bases; unmatched junction nucleotides: 4. The CDR3 is 14 residues long. CDR3 loop: CASSLKGAVQPQHF. The DNA of the CDR3 is TGTGCCAGCAGTTTAAAGGGGGCGGTTCAGCCCCAGCATTTT. Looking up the rest from reference TRBV28 and TRBJ1-5 gives the full variable domain: DVKVTQSSRYLVKRTGEKVFLECVQDMDHENMFWYRQDPGLGLRLIYFSYDVKMKEKGDIPEGYSVSREKKERFSLILESASTNQTSMYLCASSLKGAVQPQHFGDGTRLSIL.

J is TRBJ2-1 and V is TRBV27; D perhaps matches TRBD1 (5 bases). The CDR3 consists of 14 residues. In germline, CDR1 is MNHEY, CDR2 SMNVEV (reference sequence). Trimming shortened V by 1 base and J by 8 bases, and 12 bases separated the two germline ends. CDR3 residues: CASSLFPGLDEQFF. The CDR3 DNA follows: TGTGCCAGCAGTTTATTTCCAGGGCTTGATGAGCAGTTCTTC.

This clonotype is categorized as medium-sized. The chain uses TRBV4-1 and TRBJ1-4, with TRBD1 matching over 7 bases. The ends lost 8 bases at V and 4 bases at J; junction bases unmatched: 10. The germline V gene encodes CDR1 MGHRA and CDR2 YSYEKL. This CDR3 is built from 15 residues. The CDR3 bases are TGCGCCAGCCGCACCAGGGGACAGCTTAATGAAAAACTGTTTTTT. Translating gives CASRTRGQLNEKLFF.

On this clonotype itself: A much larger clone lies a single base off, so this may be a read error. J is TRBJ2-1 and V is TRBV30; D uncertain. This CDR3 is built from 15 residues. V lost 3 bases and J lost 4, with 16 bases in between. In germline, CDR1 is GTSNPN, CDR2 SVGIG (reference sequence). The CDR3 region is CAWSGWLAIYNEQFF. The CDR3 coding sequence is TGTGCCTGGAGCGGGTGGCTCGCGATTTACAATGAGCAGTTCTTC.

This clonotype was seen only a few times. A much larger clone differs from this one at a single base, so this may be a read error. The chain combines TRBV6-5 with TRBJ1-5; D might be TRBD1 (6 bases). The germline V gene has CDR1 MNHEY and CDR2 SVGAGI. This CDR3 has 15 amino acids. CDR3 in amino acids: CDSRVTGGGNQPQHF. The DNA of the CDR3 is TGTGACAGCAGGGTGACTGGGGGCGGCAATCAGCCCCAGCATTTT.

This clonotype occurred a few times. V usage is TRBV3-1 and J usage is TRBJ2-1, with 8 positions matching TRBD1. CDR1 and CDR2 (germline): LGHDT, YNNKEL (reference sequence). The CDR3 has 16 residues. V lost 0 bases and J lost 5; bases outside the gene matches: 6. The CDR3 nucleotides read TGTGCCAGCAGCCAAGATCTACAGGGGGAGAACAATGAGCAGTTCTTC. Its protein product is CASSQDLQGENNEQFF.